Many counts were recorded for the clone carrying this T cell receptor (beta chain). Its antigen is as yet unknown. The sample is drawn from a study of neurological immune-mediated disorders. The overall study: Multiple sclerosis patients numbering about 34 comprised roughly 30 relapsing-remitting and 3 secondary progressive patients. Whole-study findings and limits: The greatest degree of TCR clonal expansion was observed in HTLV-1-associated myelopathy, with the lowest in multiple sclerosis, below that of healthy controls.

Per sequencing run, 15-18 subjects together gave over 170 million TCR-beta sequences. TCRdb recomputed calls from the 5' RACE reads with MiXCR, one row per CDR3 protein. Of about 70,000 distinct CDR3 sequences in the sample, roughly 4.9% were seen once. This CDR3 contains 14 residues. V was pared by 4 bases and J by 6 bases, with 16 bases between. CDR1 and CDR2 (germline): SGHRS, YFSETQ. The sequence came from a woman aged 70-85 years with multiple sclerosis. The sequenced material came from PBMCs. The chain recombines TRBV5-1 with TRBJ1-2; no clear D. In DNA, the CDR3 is TGCGCCAGCAGCCTAGAGGACCCTAGAAATGGCTACACCTTC. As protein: CASSLEDPRNGYTF.